The 18 T cell receptor beta chains below come from one sample, sequenced in a study of OX40 agonist ivuxolimab in advanced cancers. Receptor libraries were prepared by the immunoSEQ multiplex PCR assay. What TCRdb holds here is the immuneACCESS table cut down to in-frame rearrangements. Part of the clones is not present; checked against another copy, under half of the missing clones reflect an unresolved V gene, and the others are unexplained. This sample lists about 73,000 clones; 86% were detected once. Roughly 8% of the sample comes from the top ten. The sequencing used CD4+ or CD8+ T cells sorted from blood, collected in a trial of the OX40 agonist ivuxolimab. All receptors come from an adult with an advanced solid tumor such as melanoma, head and neck, liver or kidney cancer.

This clone is medium-sized (0.01 to 0.1%) in the sample. The genes are TRBV10-1 and TRBJ1-2; TRBD1 matches at 7 bases. V was pared by 9 bases and J by 4 bases, with 8 bases of the junction left unmatched. This CDR3 contains 13 residues. Germline V gene lookup returns CDR1 WNHNN and CDR2 SYGVQD (reference sequence). In DNA form, the CDR3 reads TGCGCCAGGTACAGGGGTCTGGCCTATGGCTACACCTTC. Amino acids: CARYRGLAYGYTF.

Only one count was recorded for this clone. The V call is TRBV5-1, the J call TRBJ2-3; 10 positions match TRBD2. This CDR3 contains 18 residues. Germline assignment: CDR1 SGHRS and CDR2 YFSETQ. Losses at the gene ends were 1 base for V and 3 bases for J; bases not matched to a gene: 11. The CDR3 sequence is CASSLRASGSRLTDTQYF. CDR3 in DNA: TGCGCCAGCAGCTTGAGGGCTAGCGGGAGCCGCTTAACAGATACGCAGTATTTT.

V usage is TRBV2 and J usage is TRBJ1-5, with D maybe TRBD1 (6 bases). Germline V gene lookup returns CDR1 SNHLY and CDR2 FYNNEI. Trimming removed 2 bases at V and 4 bases at J, with 9 bases between. This CDR3 contains 14 residues. The CDR3, as DNA: TGTGCCAGCAGTGAAACTACAGGGAATCAGCCCCAGCATTTT. Translating gives CASSETTGNQPQHF.

This rearrangement joins TRBV19 to TRBJ1-2; D is perhaps TRBD1 (6 bases). Germline loops: CDR1 LNHDA, CDR2 SQIVND (reference sequence). V was trimmed by 6 bases and J by 5 bases, leaving 16 bases between them. The CDR3 has 14 residues. CDR3 region: CASRTPQGFYGYTF. The CDR3 region has the DNA TGTGCCAGTAGAACCCCACAGGGTTTTTATGGCTACACCTTC.

The chain is built from TRBV18 and TRBJ2-7, with D perhaps matching TRBD2 (6 bases). The CDR3 contains 12 residues. Trimming removed 1 base at V and 9 bases at J, with 10 bases between. Germline V gene lookup returns CDR1 KGHSH and CDR2 LQKENI. The CDR3 sequence is CASSPRRGGQYF. CDR3 DNA: TGTGCCAGCTCACCACGGAGGGGTGGGCAGTACTTC.

The chain uses TRBV4-1 and TRBJ1-5; D perhaps matches TRBD1 (5 bases). Germline lookup yields CDR1 MGHRA and CDR2 YSYEKL. The CDR3 spans 16 residues. The V end was cut by 0 bases, the J end by 5 bases, with 14 bases between. CDR3 region: CASSQDIRGLYQPQHF. In nucleotides, the CDR3 is TGCGCCAGCAGCCAAGATATAAGGGGACTATATCAGCCCCAGCATTTT.

V is TRBV7-6 and J is TRBJ2-5; D is unclear. CDR1 and CDR2 (germline): SGHVS, FNYEAQ. The CDR3 extends over 13 amino acids. V lost 5 bases and J lost 2, with 9 bases in between. The CDR3 DNA sequence: TGTGCCAGCAGCGAGGTAGTGCAAGAGACCCAGTACTTC. This translates into CASSEVVQETQYF.

The chain joins TRBV18 to TRBJ1-3; TRBD1 aligns across 8 bases. There are 18 residues in the CDR3. Looked up from germline, CDR1 is KGHSH and CDR2 is LQKENI. The V gene end was trimmed by 0 bases and the J gene end by 2 bases; junction bases not matched to a gene: 9. The CDR3 DNA reads as TGTGCCAGCTCACCACCGAGGACAGGGCTCTTTGCTGGAAACACCATATATTTT. It encodes CASSPPRTGLFAGNTIYF.

The J gene is TRBJ1-1, the V gene TRBV6-5; TRBD1 aligns across 7 bases. The V segment lost 4 bases and the J segment 1 base; nucleotides outside the gene matches: 3. This CDR3 spans 14 amino acids. Germline V gene lookup returns CDR1 MNHEY and CDR2 SVGAGI. In nucleotides, the CDR3 is TGTGCCAGCAGTTTCGGGACAGCGAACACTGAAGCTTTCTTT. Encoded protein: CASSFGTANTEAFF.

The chain is built from TRBV5-4 and TRBJ2-2, with D possibly being TRBD2 (6 bases). The CDR3 consists of 14 residues. CDR1 and CDR2 (germline): SGHNT, YYREEE (reference sequence). Trimming took off 9 bases at V and 1 base at J, with 13 bases between the two ends. The CDR3, as DNA: TGTGCCACCCGAACGGAGGGGAACACCGGGGAGCTGTTTTTT. Protein: CATRTEGNTGELFF. The full variable domain, its missing parts supplied by reference TRBV5-4 and TRBJ2-2, is ETGVTQSPTHLIKTRGQQVTLRCSSQSGHNTVSWYQQALGQGPQFIFQYYREEENGRGNFPPRFSGLQFPNYSSELNVNALELDDSALYLCATRTEGNTGELFFGEGSRLTVL.

V is TRBV6-1 and J is TRBJ2-3, with 11 bases lining up with TRBD1. Trimming removed 5 bases from V and 5 bases from J; junction bases left unmatched: 6. Germline CDR1 reads MNHNS; CDR2 reads SASEGT. The CDR3 contains 15 residues. The DNA for the CDR3 is TGTGCCAGCAGTCCATGGACAGGGGGCGTAGATACGCAGTATTTT. Translation: CASSPWTGGVDTQYF.

The rearrangement joins TRBV9 to TRBJ2-1; D may be TRBD2 (5 bases). V was cut by 0 bases and J by 7 bases, with 8 bases left in between. The CDR3 contains 13 residues. Germline V gene lookup returns CDR1 SGDLS and CDR2 YYNGEE. CDR3 nucleotide sequence: TGTGCCAGCAGCGTAGCGGCGGGTAATGAGCAGTTCTTC. Encoded protein: CASSVAAGNEQFF.

The chain recombines TRBV5-1 with TRBJ1-1; possible D gene TRBD1, 5 bases. Germline assignment: CDR1 SGHRS and CDR2 YFSETQ. The CDR3 contains 15 residues. Trimming removed 4 bases at V and 3 bases at J, with 16 bases between. Written as DNA, the CDR3 is TGCGCCAGCAGCGCGATCGGGAGGGGATACACTGAAGCTTTCTTT. Protein: CASSAIGRGYTEAFF.

V is TRBV5-1 and J is TRBJ2-7; perhaps D is TRBD1 or TRBD2 (5 bases each). Trimming removed 5 bases at V and 3 bases at J, with 12 bases between. Germline assignment: CDR1 SGHRS and CDR2 YFSETQ. This CDR3 has 13 amino acids. CDR3 sequence: CASSYGTDYEQYF. The DNA of the CDR3 is TGCGCCAGCAGTTACGGGACGGACTACGAGCAGTACTTC. Full variable domain (remainder filled in from reference TRBV5-1 and TRBJ2-7): KAGVTQTPRYLIKTRGQQVTLSCSPISGHRSVSWYQQTPGQGLQFLFEYFSETQRNKGNFPGRFSGRQFSNSRSEMNVSTLELGDSALYLCASSYGTDYEQYFGPGTRLTVT.

The rearrangement uses TRBV19 and TRBJ2-5; D is unresolved. This CDR3 spans 13 amino acids. V gave up 5 bases and J gave up 5 bases, with 12 bases separating them. Germline V gives CDR1 LNHDA, CDR2 SQIVND (reference sequence). In nucleotides, the CDR3 is TGTGCCAGTAGTCCCTGGACCCAGGAGACCCAGTACTTC. Its protein is CASSPWTQETQYF.

The chain carries TRBV4-3 and TRBJ2-2; 8 bases are shared with TRBD1. Germline assignment: CDR1 LGHNA and CDR2 YSLEER. Trimming took 1 base from V and 5 from J; bases not matched to a gene: 0. There are 14 residues in the CDR3. CDR3 loop: CASSQGTGTGELFF. DNA of the CDR3: TGCGCCAGCAGCCAAGGGACAGGGACCGGGGAGCTGTTTTTT.

CDR3 protein: CASPGRTDQPQHF. The DNA of the CDR3 is TGTGCCAGCCCCGGCAGGACAGATCAGCCCCAGCATTTT. The chain links TRBV5-8 to TRBJ1-5, with D possibly TRBD1 on 6 matching bases. CDR3 length: 13 residues. The V gene's germline CDR1 is SGHTS and CDR2 YDEGEE. Trimming removed 7 bases at V and 5 bases at J, with 13 bases between.

This rearrangement joins TRBV9 to TRBJ2-3; D ambiguous. Germline V gives CDR1 SGDLS, CDR2 YYNGEE. Trimming took off 2 bases at V and 6 bases at J, with 13 bases between the two ends. CDR3 length equals 14 residues. CDR3 in amino acids: CASSVAPPPDTQYF. The DNA of the CDR3 is TGTGCCAGCAGCGTCGCCCCCCCGCCGGATACGCAGTATTTT.